This T cell receptor (beta chain) was retrieved from a study of tumor-infiltrating lymphocytes in glioblastoma multiforme. Study conclusions and caveats: Unequal TCR RNA per T cell might skew measured clone sizes.

CDR1 is ENHRY and CDR2 is SYGVKD in the germline V gene. CDR3 length: 15 residues. Trimming took 4 bases from V and 0 from J, leaving 11 bases between them. TCR beta libraries were built from RNA through three nested multiplex PCR rounds using modified ARM-PCR. Input was 0.4 to 0.55 ug total RNA, reverse-transcribed with a C-beta primer. No unique molecular identifiers were described for these TCRB libraries. MiXCR was run by TCRdb on the multiplex PCR reads, yielding one entry per CDR3 protein. The sample lists around 30,000 distinct CDR3 sequences, roughly two thirds occurring once. As for this clonotype: Antigen specificity is unknown. The CDR3 end shows no conserved phenylalanine or tryptophan, and so a read error is likely.

The V gene is TRBV10-3, the J gene TRBJ2-3; D gene unclear. The sequence derives from a male donor with glioblastoma. The sample comprised brain tumor tissue. The CDR3 loop reads CAISGSSPSTDTQYY. The CDR3 DNA reads TGTGCCATCAGTGGGTCTAGTCCTAGCACAGATACGCAGTATTAT.